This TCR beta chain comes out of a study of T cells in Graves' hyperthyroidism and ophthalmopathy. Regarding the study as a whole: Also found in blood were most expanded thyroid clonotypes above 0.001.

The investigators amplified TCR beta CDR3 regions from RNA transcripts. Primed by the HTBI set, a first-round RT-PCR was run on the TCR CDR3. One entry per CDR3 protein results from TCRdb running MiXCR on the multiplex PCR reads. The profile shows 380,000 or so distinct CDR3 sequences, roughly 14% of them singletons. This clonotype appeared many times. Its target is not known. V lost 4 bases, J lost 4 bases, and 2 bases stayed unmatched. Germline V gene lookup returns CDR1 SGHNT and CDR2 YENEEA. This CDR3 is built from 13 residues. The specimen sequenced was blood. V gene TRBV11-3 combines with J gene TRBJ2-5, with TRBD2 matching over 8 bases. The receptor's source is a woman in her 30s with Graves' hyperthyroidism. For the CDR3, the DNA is TGTGCCAGCAGCTCCCGGGGGGGAGAGACCCAGTACTTC. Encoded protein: CASSSRGGETQYF. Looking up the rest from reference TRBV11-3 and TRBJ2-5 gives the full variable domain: EAGVVQSPRYKIIEKKQPVAFWCNPISGHNTLYWYLQNLGQGPELLIRYENEEAVDDSQLPKDRFSAERLKGVDSTLKIQPAELGDSAVYLCASSSRGGETQYFGPGTRLLVL.